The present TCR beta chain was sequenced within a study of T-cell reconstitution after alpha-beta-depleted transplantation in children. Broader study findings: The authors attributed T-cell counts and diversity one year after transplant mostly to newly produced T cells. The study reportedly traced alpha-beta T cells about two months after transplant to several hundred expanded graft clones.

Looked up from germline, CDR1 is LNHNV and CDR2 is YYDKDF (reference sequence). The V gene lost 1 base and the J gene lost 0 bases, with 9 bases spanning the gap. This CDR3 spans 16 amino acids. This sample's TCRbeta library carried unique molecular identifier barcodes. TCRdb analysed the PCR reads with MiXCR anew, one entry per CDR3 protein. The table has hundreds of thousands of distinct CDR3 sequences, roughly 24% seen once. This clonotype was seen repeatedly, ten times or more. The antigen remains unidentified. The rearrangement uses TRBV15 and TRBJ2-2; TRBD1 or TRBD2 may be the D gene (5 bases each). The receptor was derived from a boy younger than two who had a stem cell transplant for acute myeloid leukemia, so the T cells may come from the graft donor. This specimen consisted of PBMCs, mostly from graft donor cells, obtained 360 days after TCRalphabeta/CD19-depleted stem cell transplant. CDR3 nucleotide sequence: TGTGCCACCAGCAGAGTCAGGGAGCCGAACACCGGGGAGCTGTTTTTT. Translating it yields CATSRVREPNTGELFF.